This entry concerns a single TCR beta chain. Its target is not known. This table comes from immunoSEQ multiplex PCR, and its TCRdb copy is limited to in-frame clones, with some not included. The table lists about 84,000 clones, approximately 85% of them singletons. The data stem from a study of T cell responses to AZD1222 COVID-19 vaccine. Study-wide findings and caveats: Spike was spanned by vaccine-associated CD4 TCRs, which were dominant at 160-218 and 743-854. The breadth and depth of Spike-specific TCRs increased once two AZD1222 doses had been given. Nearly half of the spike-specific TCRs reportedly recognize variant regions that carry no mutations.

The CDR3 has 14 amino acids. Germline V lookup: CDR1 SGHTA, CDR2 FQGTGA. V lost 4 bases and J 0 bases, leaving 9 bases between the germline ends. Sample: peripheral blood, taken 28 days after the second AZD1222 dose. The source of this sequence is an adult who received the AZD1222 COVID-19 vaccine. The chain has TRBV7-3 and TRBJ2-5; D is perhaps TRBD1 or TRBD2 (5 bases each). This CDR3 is CASSSGPYQETQYF. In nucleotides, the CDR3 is TGTGCCAGCAGCTCGGGACCGTACCAAGAGACCCAGTACTTC.